The 27 T cell receptor beta chains given below trace back to one sample, sequenced in a study of CD8 T cells in ankylosing spondylitis. Study-wide results and limits: The study identified a TCR beta motif of under 10 highly homologous variants that appeared characteristic of ankylosing spondylitis blood.

TCRdb called the 5' RACE reads again in MiXCR, with one record for every CDR3 protein. The table shows some 840,000 distinct CDR3 sequences, with roughly 10% occurring only once. Antigens for these TCRs are unknown. Material for sequencing was blood, either unsorted or a sorted T cell fraction (not recorded which). These receptors were taken from a male donor with ankylosing spondylitis.

The DNA for the CDR3 is TGTGCCAGCAGCTTCCGCATCGGGAGAAGCTCCTACGAGCAGTACTTC. Protein product: CASSFRIGRSSYEQYF. This chain joins TRBV7-2 and TRBJ2-7, with D perhaps matching TRBD2 (6 bases). The ends were cut back, 3 bases at V and 0 bases at J, with 15 bases in the middle. This CDR3 is built from 16 residues. Germline V gene lookup returns CDR1 SGHTA and CDR2 FQGNSA.

As for this clonotype: This may come from a read error, since a much larger clone is one base off. This chain uses TRBV4-3 with TRBJ2-7; D remains unclear. Germline CDR1 LGHNA, CDR2 YSLEER. This CDR3 comprises 15 residues. The CDR3, as DNA: TGCCCCAGCAGCCAAGATCGGTACATCTCCTACGAGCAGTACTTC. Amino acid sequence: CPSSQDRYISYEQYF.

The V gene is TRBV7-2, the J gene TRBJ2-5; possibly TRBD1 for D (6 bases). Germline V gene data show CDR1 as SGHTA and CDR2 as FQGNSA. Deletions cut 2 bases from V and 3 bases from J, with 13 bases between. This CDR3 contains 15 residues. The CDR3 bases are TGTGCCAGCAGCTTAATGGGTCGGACAGAAGAGACCCAGTACTTC. It encodes CASSLMGRTEETQYF.

This clonotype occurred many times. The V call is TRBV20-1, the J call TRBJ1-4; the D gene is possibly TRBD1 (5 bases). The V and J ends lost 6 bases and 10 bases respectively, with 12 bases between them. This CDR3 spans 11 amino acids. Germline CDR1 reads DFQATT; CDR2 reads SNEGSKA (reference sequence). In nucleotides, the CDR3 is TGCAGTGCGGGGGGTCGGGGAAAACTGTTTTTT. Amino acids: CSAGGRGKLFF.

In DNA, the CDR3 is TGTGCCAGCAGCTTGTCGGCCTTGAACACCGGGGAGCTGTTTTTT. It codes for CASSLSALNTGELFF. This rearrangement joins TRBV7-9 to TRBJ2-2; D not certain. The CDR3 covers 15 residues. Per germline, CDR1 SEHNR and CDR2 FQNEAQ (reference sequence). The V gene lost 3 bases and the J gene lost 1 base, with 9 bases spanning the gap.

V usage is TRBV20-1 and J usage is TRBJ2-1, with D possibly being TRBD2 (5 bases). Germline-derived CDR1 and CDR2 are DFQATT and SNEGSKA (reference sequence). This CDR3 contains 14 residues. Trimming left V 6 bases short and J 5 bases short, with 17 bases between. This CDR3 reads CSAHPLAGDNEQFF. The CDR3 bases are TGCAGTGCACATCCATTAGCCGGGGACAATGAGCAGTTCTTC.

The table lists this clonotype with many counts. The chain is built from TRBV20-1 and TRBJ2-3, with a possible D match to TRBD2 (5 bases). The germline gives CDR1 DFQATT, CDR2 SNEGSKA (reference sequence). The CDR3 runs to 12 residues. Trimming cost V 4 bases and J 8 bases, with 13 bases left between them. Here the CDR3 reads CSATYLGGTQYF. In DNA, the CDR3 is TGCAGTGCTACCTACCTAGGAGGTACGCAGTATTTT.

This clonotype was detected only a few times. This chain joins TRBV20-1 and TRBJ2-5; 14 bases agree with TRBD2. After removal of 6 bases from V and 0 bases from J, the junction contained 6 bases not matched to a gene. The CDR3 contains 16 residues. Germline V lookup: CDR1 DFQATT, CDR2 SNEGSKA (reference sequence). The CDR3 DNA follows: TGCAGTGCCGGGACTAGCGGGGGATCGTACCAAGAGACCCAGTACTTC. This sequence encodes CSAGTSGGSYQETQYF.

This clonotype was observed a few times. The rearrangement links TRBV6-5 to TRBJ2-7, with D possibly being TRBD1 (5 bases). The length of the CDR3 is 13 residues. The V end lost 2 bases, the J end lost 5 bases, and 10 bases lay between the germline ends. Germline CDR1 MNHEY, CDR2 SVGAGI. CDR3 loop: CASSYRAGNEQYF. In DNA, the CDR3 is TGTGCCAGCAGTTACCGGGCAGGGAACGAGCAGTACTTC.

A few counts support this clonotype. CDR3 sequence: CSASGQGTQEYTF. CDR3 nucleotide sequence: TGCAGTGCTTCGGGACAGGGGACGCAAGAATACACCTTC. The chain is built from TRBV20-1 and TRBJ1-2; TRBD1 aligns across 10 bases. After removal of 5 bases from V and 11 bases from J, the junction contained 11 bases not matched to a gene. Germline values: CDR1 DFQATT, CDR2 SNEGSKA (reference sequence). The CDR3 spans 13 residues.

This clonotype was counted at least ten times. This chain uses TRBV12-3 or TRBV12-4 with TRBJ2-2; the D call may be TRBD1 or TRBD2 (6 bases each). The V end was cut by 3 bases, the J end by 6 bases, with 11 bases between. The CDR3 has 14 residues. The CDR3 bases are TGTGCCAGCAGTTTGACTAGGGGGGCCGGGGAGCTGTTTTTT. Protein: CASSLTRGAGELFF.

The chain uses TRBV20-1 and TRBJ1-5; 10 bases agree with TRBD1. Germline trimming cut 4 bases from V and 1 base from J; bases unmatched to any gene: 4. CDR1 and CDR2 from the germline V gene are DFQATT and SNEGSKA (reference sequence). CDR3 size: 15 residues. The CDR3: CSATDRGRSNQPQHF. CDR3 DNA: TGCAGTGCTACAGACAGGGGGCGAAGCAATCAGCCCCAGCATTTT.

This clonotype was counted a few times. J is TRBJ2-5 and V is TRBV12-5; perhaps TRBD1 as D (5 bases). There are 15 residues in the CDR3. Germline-derived CDR1 and CDR2 are LGHNT and FRNRAP. Trimming cost V 4 bases and J 1 base, with 13 bases left between them. CDR3 bases: TGTGCTAGTGGTTGGATGGGTGACAGCCAAGAGACCCAGTACTTC. It specifies CASGWMGDSQETQYF.

This clonotype was detected many times. The rearrangement joins TRBV20-1 to TRBJ2-7; D remains ambiguous. The CDR3 covers 12 residues. V lost 5 bases and J lost 4, with 12 bases in between. The germline CDR1 and CDR2 sequences are DFQATT and SNEGSKA (reference sequence). The CDR3 region has the DNA TGCAGTGCTGTGCGGAGCATTTACGAGCAGTACTTC. This gives the protein CSAVRSIYEQYF.

This clonotype has a count of ten or more. V gene TRBV7-2 combines with J gene TRBJ2-7; D gene ambiguous. V was trimmed by 3 bases and J by 0 bases, leaving 9 bases between them. Germline assignment: CDR1 SGHTA and CDR2 FQGNSA. This CDR3 comprises 14 residues. For the CDR3, the DNA is TGTGCCAGCAGCTTGAGGCAGAACTCCTACGAGCAGTACTTC. This encodes CASSLRQNSYEQYF.

Only a few counts were recorded for this clonotype. V usage is TRBV2 and J usage is TRBJ1-1, with D maybe TRBD1 (6 bases). Germline assignment: CDR1 SNHLY and CDR2 FYNNEI. Trimming stripped 4 bases from V and 5 bases from J, with 14 bases between. The CDR3 runs 14 residues. The CDR3 bases are TGTGCCAGCAGTGGGGGGGGGCGCAGGACTGAAGCTTTCTTT. The encoded protein is CASSGGGRRTEAFF.

The genes are TRBV5-4 and TRBJ2-3; D unresolved. CDR1 is SGHNT and CDR2 is YYREEE in the germline V gene (reference sequence). Trimming removed 0 bases at V and 3 bases at J, with 11 bases between. This CDR3 has 15 amino acids. CDR3: CASSLAVSMTDTQYF. CDR3 sequence (DNA): TGTGCCAGCAGCTTGGCCGTGTCAATGACAGATACGCAGTATTTT.

This clonotype has just a few counts. The CDR3 nucleotides are TGCAGTGCTGGACTAGCGGGGTCACGGGATACGCAGTATTTT. This sequence encodes CSAGLAGSRDTQYF. The chain couples TRBV20-1 to TRBJ2-3; TRBD2 agrees at 12 bases. J gave up 6 bases and V 5 bases, and 6 bases lay outside the gene matches. There are 14 residues in the CDR3. Germline V gene data show CDR1 as DFQATT and CDR2 as SNEGSKA (reference sequence).

This chain connects TRBV10-3 to TRBJ2-7; 10 nucleotides line up with TRBD2. Trimming took 5 bases from V and 7 from J; bases not matched to a gene: 8. Germline-derived CDR1 and CDR2 are ENHRY and SYGVKD. This CDR3 comprises 14 residues. The CDR3: CAISLAGEVEEQYF. DNA for the CDR3: TGTGCCATCAGTCTAGCGGGAGAAGTGGAAGAGCAGTACTTC.

In its sample, this clonotype was seen a few times. The V gene is TRBV20-1, the J gene TRBJ2-1; TRBD2 aligns across 7 bases. There are 14 residues in the CDR3. Germline V CDR1 and CDR2: DFQATT, SNEGSKA (reference sequence). V shed 6 bases and J 1 base; nucleotides not matched to a gene: 6. The CDR3 loop reads CSAPPGRSYNEQFF. In DNA, the CDR3 is TGCAGTGCCCCTCCCGGGAGGTCCTACAATGAGCAGTTCTTC.

In this sample, this clonotype turned up many times. The chain links TRBV20-1 to TRBJ2-1; D remains unclear. V was trimmed by 5 bases and J by 11 bases, leaving 10 bases between them. Germline CDR1 reads DFQATT; CDR2 reads SNEGSKA (reference sequence). CDR3 length: 10 residues. The CDR3 here is CSAPFYKQFF. The CDR3 DNA sequence: TGCAGTGCTCCCTTTTACAAGCAGTTCTTC.

The chain couples TRBV9 to TRBJ2-3; D possibly corresponds to TRBD1 (6 bases). Deletions cut 4 bases from V and 0 bases from J, with 12 bases between. The germline CDR1 and CDR2 sequences are SGDLS and YYNGEE. The CDR3 is 15 amino acids. The CDR3 is CASSTTGTSTDTQYF. The CDR3 region has the DNA TGTGCCAGCAGCACAACAGGGACCAGCACAGATACGCAGTATTTT.

This clonotype was observed at least ten times. V usage is TRBV7-2 and J usage is TRBJ2-3, with D possibly TRBD1 on 5 matching bases. V was trimmed by 5 bases and J by 4 bases, leaving 13 bases between them. CDR1 is SGHTA and CDR2 is FQGNSA in the germline V gene. There are 14 residues in the CDR3. DNA for the CDR3: TGTGCCAGCAGCCGACAGTTTAGGGCAGATACGCAGTATTTT. Protein sequence: CASSRQFRADTQYF.

The V call is TRBV18, the J call TRBJ2-3; tentatively, D is TRBD1 (6 bases). The CDR3 spans 13 residues. CDR1 and CDR2 (germline): KGHSH, LQKENI. V was cut by 5 bases and J by 7 bases, with 13 bases left in between. The DNA for the CDR3 is TGTGCCAGCTCATTGGGCCGGGACAATACGCAGTATTTT. Its protein is CASSLGRDNTQYF.

This clonotype was recorded at least ten times. The J gene is TRBJ2-1, the V gene TRBV6-5, with 10 bases matching TRBD2. Germline V lookup: CDR1 MNHEY, CDR2 SVGAGI. There are 15 residues in the CDR3. V was clipped by 2 bases and J by 9 bases; unmatched bases: 7. This chain's CDR3 is CASSYLAGETGEQFF. For the CDR3, the DNA is TGTGCCAGCAGTTACCTAGCGGGAGAGACTGGTGAGCAGTTCTTC.

This chain uses TRBV10-3 with TRBJ2-1, with D possibly TRBD2 on 6 matching bases. From germline, CDR1 is ENHRY and CDR2 SYGVKD. V lost 6 bases and J lost 0, with 12 bases in between. CDR3 size: 15 residues. The CDR3 region has the DNA TGTGCCATCAGAGCCGGGACTGGCTCCTACAATGAGCAGTTCTTC. Translated, it gives CAIRAGTGSYNEQFF.

This clonotype has only a few counts. The rearrangement uses TRBV6-2 or TRBV6-3 and TRBJ1-5; D might be TRBD1 (6 bases). This CDR3 contains 14 residues. V was cut by 5 bases and J by 5 bases, with 13 bases left in between. Germline V gene sequence: CDR1 MNHEY, CDR2 SVGEGT. CDR3 loop: CASSDRNSHQPQHF. The DNA of the CDR3 is TGTGCCAGCAGTGACAGGAATTCCCATCAGCCCCAGCATTTT.